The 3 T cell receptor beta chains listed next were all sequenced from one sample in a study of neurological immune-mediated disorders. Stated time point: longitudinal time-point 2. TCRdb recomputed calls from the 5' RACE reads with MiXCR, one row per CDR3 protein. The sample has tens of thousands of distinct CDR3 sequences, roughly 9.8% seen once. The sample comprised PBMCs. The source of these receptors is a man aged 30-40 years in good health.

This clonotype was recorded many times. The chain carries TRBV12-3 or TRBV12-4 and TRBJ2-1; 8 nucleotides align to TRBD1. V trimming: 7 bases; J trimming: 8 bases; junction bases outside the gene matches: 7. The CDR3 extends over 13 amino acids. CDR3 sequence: CASTLDRGDEQFF. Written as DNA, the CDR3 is TGTGCCAGCACCTTAGACAGGGGAGATGAGCAGTTCTTC.

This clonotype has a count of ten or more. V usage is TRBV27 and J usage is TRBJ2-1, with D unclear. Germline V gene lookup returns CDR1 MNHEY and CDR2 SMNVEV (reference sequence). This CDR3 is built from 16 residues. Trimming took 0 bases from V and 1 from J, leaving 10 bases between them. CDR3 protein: CASSLSSRHSYNEQFF. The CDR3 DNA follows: TGTGCCAGCAGTTTATCGTCTAGGCATTCCTACAATGAGCAGTTCTTC.

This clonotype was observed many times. As DNA, the CDR3 is TGCAGCGTTCGGGCCCAGGGGGCGCGCGACGAGCAGTACTTC. Translating gives CSVRAQGARDEQYF. The chain carries TRBV29-1 and TRBJ2-7, with 8 bases matching TRBD1. CDR1 and CDR2 (germline): SQVTM, ANQGSEA. The CDR3 consists of 14 residues. The junction had 11 bases not matched to a gene; V was cut back by 5 bases and J by 5 bases.